This entry is about one TCR beta chain. The record originates from a study of monozygotic twins with inflammatory bowel disease. TCRdb re-analyzed the 5' RACE reads; it lists each CDR3 protein once, without DNA. The sample totals a few hundred thousand distinct CDR3 sequences. CDR3 size: 14 residues. CDR1 and CDR2 from the germline V gene are DFQATT and SNEGSKA (reference sequence). This clonotype originated in a human donor with ulcerative colitis or Crohn's disease, or a healthy co-twin of an affected twin (not recorded which). The V call is TRBV20-1, the J call TRBJ2-1; TCRdb's assignment of TRBD1 cannot be checked, as there is no DNA. Material for sequencing was blood. The CDR3 protein is CSAPRGGAVNEQFF.